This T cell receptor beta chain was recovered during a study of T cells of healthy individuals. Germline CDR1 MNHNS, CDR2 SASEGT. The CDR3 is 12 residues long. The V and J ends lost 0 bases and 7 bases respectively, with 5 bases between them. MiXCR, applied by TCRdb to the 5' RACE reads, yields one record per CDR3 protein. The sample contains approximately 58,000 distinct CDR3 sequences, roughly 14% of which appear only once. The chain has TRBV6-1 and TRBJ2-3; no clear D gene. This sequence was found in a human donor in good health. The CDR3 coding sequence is TGTGCCAGCAGTGAAGCGGCGTATACGCAGTATTTT. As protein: CASSEAAYTQYF.